This TCR beta chain emerged from a study of blood T cell repertoires in COVID-19. V was clipped by 3 bases and J by 1 base; unmatched bases: 5. This CDR3 is built from 15 residues. CDR1 and CDR2 (germline): KGHSH, LQKENI. Clones were read by immunoSEQ multiplex PCR, and TCRdb kept only the in-frame ones, dropping some. This sample has roughly 400,000 clones, with roughly 88% found just once. This clonotype was obtained from a woman under 30 who had been exposed to COVID-19. The sequenced sample was PBMCs or T cells enriched from blood (not recorded which). This chain joins TRBV18 and TRBJ2-5, with 7 bases lining up with TRBD2. The CDR3 protein is CASSPRGGTQETQYF. The CDR3, as DNA: TGTGCCAGCTCACCTAGGGGAGGGACCCAAGAGACCCAGTACTTC.